This T cell receptor (beta chain) stems from a study of cytomegalovirus exposure and HLA in healthy donors. Study-level findings and limits: As was reported, the classifier diagnosed cytomegalovirus status with high specificity and sensitivity. The productive fraction for most TCR beta V segments was about 87% or about 30% in an earlier analysis.

As to this clone: The antigen remains unidentified.

At collection, donors were nominally healthy, but unrecorded immune exposures were probable. Looked up from germline, CDR1 is SQVTM and CDR2 is ANQGSEA. Unmatched junction bases numbered 10, after V lost 4 bases and J lost 3 bases. The CDR3 is 15 residues long. The PCR employed 60 Vbeta primers together with 13 Jbeta primers. TCRdb's copy holds only in-frame clones and misses some; the assay was immunoSEQ multiplex PCR. This table holds about 52,000 clones, 73% found once. V is TRBV29-1 and J is TRBJ1-1; 8 bases are shared with TRBD1. Sequenced input: PBMCs. The receptor was derived from a man between 18 and 29 years old in good health and CMV-seronegative. The CDR3 sequence: CSVVKIRGRDTEAFF. The CDR3 coding sequence is TGCAGCGTTGTGAAAATCAGGGGGCGCGACACTGAAGCTTTCTTT.